This T cell receptor (beta chain) was observed in a study of OX40 agonist ivuxolimab in advanced cancers. About the study: Among those enrolled, mean age was roughly 62 years (range 23 to 79) and 75% to 90% were male.

Germline loops: CDR1 SNHLY, CDR2 FYNNEI. The V segment lost 2 bases and the J segment 8 bases; nucleotides outside the gene matches: 13. This CDR3 has 18 residues. The data were produced by immunoSEQ multiplex PCR, yet TCRdb's version contains in-frame clones alone and is incomplete. This sample yields approximately 76,000 clones, of which 80% to 90% are seen a single time; approximately 0.86% belongs to the top ten. The sequenced sample was CD4+ or CD8+ T cells sorted from blood, obtained in a trial of the OX40 agonist ivuxolimab. The clonotype comes from an adult with an advanced solid tumor such as melanoma, head and neck, liver or kidney cancer. The V and J genes are TRBV2 and TRBJ1-6; 9 nucleotides agree with TRBD1. The CDR3, as DNA: TGTGCCAGCAGTGAATATCATGAACAGGGGGCCTTCCATTCACCCCTCCACTTT. Protein product: CASSEYHEQGAFHSPLHF.